Listed here are 19 T cell receptor beta chains from one sample, sequenced in a study of OX40 agonist ivuxolimab in advanced cancers. Sequencing used immunoSEQ multiplex PCR; TCRdb keeps in-frame clones, though not all of them. The sample lists tens of thousands of clones, more than 80% occurring once. The sequences come from CD4+ or CD8+ T cells sorted from blood, collected in a trial of the OX40 agonist ivuxolimab. These receptors originate from an adult with an advanced solid tumor such as melanoma, head and neck, liver or kidney cancer.

V is TRBV5-1 and J is TRBJ1-1, with 8 positions matching TRBD1. CDR1 is SGHRS, CDR2 YFSETQ, per germline. The CDR3 sequence is 15 residues long. V lost 1 base and J lost 3; bases outside the gene matches: 5. The CDR3 bases are TGCGCCAGCAGCTTGTTACAGGGGGAGGACACTGAAGCTTTCTTT. Protein product: CASSLLQGEDTEAFF.

The V call is TRBV7-7, the J call TRBJ2-5; 11 bases agree with TRBD2. V shed 4 bases, J shed 5 bases, and the junction held 9 bases outside the gene matches. Per germline, CDR1 SSHAT and CDR2 FNYEAQ (reference sequence). This CDR3 comprises 16 residues. The CDR3 DNA reads TGTGCCAGCAGCTCTACTAGCGGGAGTAATACGGAGACCCAGTACTTC. Translating it yields CASSSTSGSNTETQYF.

The V and J genes are TRBV7-8 and TRBJ2-1; tentatively, D is TRBD2 (6 bases). CDR3 length: 16 amino acids. Per germline, CDR1 SGHVS and CDR2 FQNEAQ. V dropped 0 bases and J dropped 4 bases, with 13 bases sitting between them. In nucleotides, the CDR3 is TGTGCCAGCAGCTTAGCACTCTCTAGCGCATACAATGAGCAGTTCTTC. Translation gives CASSLALSSAYNEQFF. Based on the CDR3 plus reference TRBV7-8 and TRBJ2-1, the full variable domain is GAGVSQSPRYKVAKRGQDVALRCDPISGHVSLFWYQQALGQGPEFLTYFQNEAQLDKSGLPSDRFFAERPEGSVSTLKIQRTQQEDSAVYLCASSLALSSAYNEQFFGPGTRLTVL.

The chain carries TRBV6-6 and TRBJ1-2; D is possibly TRBD1 (5 bases). Germline V lookup: CDR1 MNHNY, CDR2 SVGAGI (reference sequence). V was pared by 2 bases and J by 6 bases, with 10 bases between. The CDR3 consists of 13 residues. The CDR3 DNA reads TGTGCCAGCAGTTACGCGGGAGGGGATGGCTACACCTTC. It codes for CASSYAGGDGYTF.

The V and J genes are TRBV5-4 and TRBJ2-3, with 7 bases lining up with TRBD2. V shed 2 bases, J shed 2 bases, and the junction held 11 bases outside the gene matches. The CDR3 is 17 amino acids. Germline V gene sequence: CDR1 SGHNT, CDR2 YYREEE (reference sequence). This chain's CDR3 is CASSFGLAETLTDTQYF. The DNA for the CDR3 is TGTGCCAGCAGCTTCGGGCTAGCGGAGACACTCACAGATACGCAGTATTTT.

The V and J genes are TRBV9 and TRBJ2-1; D remains ambiguous. CDR3 length equals 15 residues. Per germline, CDR1 SGDLS and CDR2 YYNGEE. V was trimmed by 0 bases and J by 9 bases, leaving 16 bases between them. The CDR3 reads CASSVEGLLSSEQFF. The CDR3 region has the DNA TGTGCCAGCAGCGTAGAAGGCTTGCTATCAAGTGAGCAGTTCTTC.

The chain links TRBV7-9 to TRBJ1-1; 7 bases line up with TRBD1. CDR3 length equals 15 residues. CDR1 is SEHNR and CDR2 is FQNEAQ in the germline V gene (reference sequence). The V gene end was trimmed by 1 base and the J gene end by 4 bases; junction bases not matched to a gene: 6. The CDR3: CASSLGTGLGTEAFF. The CDR3 nucleotides read TGTGCCAGCAGCTTAGGGACAGGTTTGGGCACTGAAGCTTTCTTT.

The chain combines TRBV5-5 with TRBJ1-2; the D gene is possibly TRBD1 (6 bases). CDR1 and CDR2 (germline): SGHKS, YYEKEE (reference sequence). The length of the CDR3 is 14 residues. V dropped 3 bases and J dropped 8 bases, with 17 bases sitting between them. CDR3 loop: CASSWDTSVGGYTF. CDR3 DNA: TGTGCCAGCAGCTGGGACACCTCAGTGGGCGGCTACACCTTC.

This clone was observed a single time. The rearrangement joins TRBV5-1 to TRBJ2-1; D remains unclear. V was shortened by 2 bases and J by 0 bases, with 9 bases between the two germline ends. This CDR3 comprises 15 residues. The germline V gene has CDR1 SGHRS and CDR2 YFSETQ. The CDR3 bases are TGCGCCAGCAGCTTCTCACAAAACTCCTACAATGAGCAGTTCTTC. It encodes CASSFSQNSYNEQFF.

This chain connects TRBV7-9 to TRBJ2-5; 8 bases fit TRBD1. Germline V gives CDR1 SEHNR, CDR2 FQNEAQ (reference sequence). The junction had 2 bases not matched to a gene; V was cut back by 1 base and J by 1 base. The CDR3 loop spans 15 amino acids. CDR3 sequence (DNA): TGTGCCAGCAGCTTAGTAGGACAGGGCCAAGAGACCCAGTACTTC. Amino acid sequence: CASSLVGQGQETQYF.

As to this clone: This CDR3 is also generated by other DNA sequences in the sample. The genes are TRBV6-1 and TRBJ1-5; no reliable D call. V was cut by 2 bases and J by 6 bases, with 5 bases left in between. Per the germline V gene, CDR1 is MNHNS and CDR2 is SASEGT. This CDR3 is 12 amino acids long. The CDR3 DNA reads as TGTGCCAGCAGTGAAAAAACTCAGCCCCAGCATTTT. This codes for CASSEKTQPQHF.

The CDR3 spells CASSYVGKSNEKLFF. CDR3 in DNA: TGTGCCAGCAGTTACGTGGGGAAGTCTAATGAAAAACTGTTTTTT. J is TRBJ1-4 and V is TRBV6-5; D not resolved. CDR1 and CDR2 (germline): MNHEY, SVGAGI. The germline V and J ends were trimmed by 2 bases and 3 bases, with 10 bases remaining between them. The CDR3 covers 15 residues.

The chain is built from TRBV6-1 and TRBJ2-7; D remains unclear. Looked up from germline, CDR1 is MNHNS and CDR2 is SASEGT. The CDR3 runs 12 residues. Trimming pared 2 bases from V and 3 bases from J, leaving 5 bases between. CDR3 in amino acids: CASSEQFYEQYF. The CDR3 nucleotides are TGTGCCAGCAGTGAACAGTTCTACGAGCAGTACTTC.

This clone was recorded only once. This chain uses TRBV6-1 with TRBJ1-1; possible D gene TRBD1, 6 bases. Germline assignment: CDR1 MNHNS and CDR2 SASEGT. Between the trimmed V and J ends, which lost 3 bases and 7 bases, there was a span of 18 bases. CDR3 length: 15 amino acids. This CDR3 is CASSEVAGAFLEAFF. The DNA for the CDR3 is TGTGCCAGCAGTGAGGTAGCAGGGGCATTTCTTGAAGCTTTCTTT.

The rearrangement uses TRBV5-1 and TRBJ1-1; D not resolved. The CDR3 extends over 14 amino acids. Between the trimmed V and J ends, which lost 1 base and 3 bases, there was a span of 10 bases. Germline V CDR1 and CDR2: SGHRS, YFSETQ. The CDR3 DNA follows: TGCGCCAGCAGCTTGTTGAACCAGTACACTGAAGCTTTCTTT. Its protein is CASSLLNQYTEAFF.

The rearrangement joins TRBV30 to TRBJ2-7; 7 bases map to TRBD1. Germline lookup yields CDR1 GTSNPN and CDR2 SVGIG (reference sequence). The V segment lost 0 bases and the J segment 2 bases; nucleotides outside the gene matches: 4. CDR3 size: 14 residues. DNA for the CDR3: TGTGCCTGGAGTGTATCAGGGGGACCCTACGAGCAGTACTTC. Amino acids: CAWSVSGGPYEQYF.

Only one count was recorded for this clone. The chain recombines TRBV9 with TRBJ1-4; a possible D gene is TRBD1 (5 bases). With 4 bases removed from V and 6 bases from J, the gap between germline ends came to 13 bases. The CDR3 sequence is 14 residues long. The V gene's germline CDR1 is SGDLS and CDR2 YYNGEE. CDR3 sequence reads: CASSLGRGYEKLFF. DNA of the CDR3: TGTGCCAGCAGCCTGGGTCGGGGGTATGAAAAACTGTTTTTT.

This chain connects TRBV5-4 to TRBJ2-3; the D gene is possibly TRBD2 (6 bases). The CDR3 is 15 residues long. Germline CDR1 and CDR2: SGHNT and YYREEE (reference sequence). The ends were cut back, 4 bases at V and 6 bases at J, with 18 bases in the middle. As DNA, the CDR3 is TGTGCCAGCAGCCCTACGGGGGAGTCATCGGATACGCAGTATTTT. Amino acids: CASSPTGESSDTQYF.

The chain has TRBV18 and TRBJ1-5, with a tentative D call TRBD1 (5 bases). Germline assignment: CDR1 KGHSH and CDR2 LQKENI. V was clipped by 2 bases and J by 3 bases, with 14 bases between them. The CDR3 totals 16 residues. This chain's CDR3 is CASSPTGRGLNQPQHF. CDR3 nucleotide sequence: TGTGCCAGCTCACCAACTGGGAGGGGCCTCAATCAGCCCCAGCATTTT.